The text below deals with one T cell receptor beta chain. Its matching antigen is unknown. The CDR3 is made up of 12 amino acids. Germline V gene data show CDR1 as MNHEY and CDR2 as SVGAGI. V was clipped by 5 bases and J by 5 bases, with 7 bases between them. Isolated RNA was reverse transcribed in full, so expressed TCRB transcripts were sequenced. The protocol was immunoSEQ multiplex PCR, while the TCRdb copy is restricted to in-frame clones and leaves out a portion. Of 250,000 to 300,000 clones in the sample, 8% are singletons; the top ten hold roughly 1%. The data are from a study of beta chain features in type 1 diabetes. Study observations and caveats: Whether TCRB rearrangement is influenced by HLA type went unresolved here.

CD45RO/CCR7/CD25/CD127/CD95/CD27 staining was used to isolate CD4+ naive, central memory, regulatory and stem cell-like memory cells by sorting. The sample was central memory CD4+ T cells from blood. This TCR was recovered from a young woman in good health. The chain uses TRBV6-5 and TRBJ1-5; D is unresolved. Here the CDR3 reads CASSDGDQPQHF. DNA for the CDR3: TGTGCCAGCAGTGACGGAGATCAGCCCCAGCATTTT.